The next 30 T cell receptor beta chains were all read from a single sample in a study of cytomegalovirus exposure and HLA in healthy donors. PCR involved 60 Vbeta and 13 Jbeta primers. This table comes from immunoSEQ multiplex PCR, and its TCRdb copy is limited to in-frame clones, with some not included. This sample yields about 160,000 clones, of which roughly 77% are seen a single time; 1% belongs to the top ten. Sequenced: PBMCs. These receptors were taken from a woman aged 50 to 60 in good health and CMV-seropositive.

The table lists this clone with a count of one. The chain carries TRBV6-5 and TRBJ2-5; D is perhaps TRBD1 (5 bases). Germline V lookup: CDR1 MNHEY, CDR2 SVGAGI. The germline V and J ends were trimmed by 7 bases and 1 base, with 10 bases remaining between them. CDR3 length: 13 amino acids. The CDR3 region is CASTVDSQETQYF. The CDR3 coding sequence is TGTGCCAGCACCGTAGACAGCCAAGAGACCCAGTACTTC.

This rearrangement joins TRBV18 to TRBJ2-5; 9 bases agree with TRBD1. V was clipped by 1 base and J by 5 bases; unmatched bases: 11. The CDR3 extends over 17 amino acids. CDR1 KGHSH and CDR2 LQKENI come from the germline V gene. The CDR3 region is CASSPQYGTGSWETQYF. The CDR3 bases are TGTGCCAGCTCACCACAATACGGGACAGGGTCATGGGAGACCCAGTACTTC.

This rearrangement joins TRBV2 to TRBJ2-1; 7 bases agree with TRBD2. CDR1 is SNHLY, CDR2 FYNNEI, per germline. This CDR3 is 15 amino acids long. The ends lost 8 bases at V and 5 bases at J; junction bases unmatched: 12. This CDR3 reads CASLDALASHNEQFF. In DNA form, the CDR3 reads TGTGCCAGCTTAGATGCACTAGCGTCACACAATGAGCAGTTCTTC.

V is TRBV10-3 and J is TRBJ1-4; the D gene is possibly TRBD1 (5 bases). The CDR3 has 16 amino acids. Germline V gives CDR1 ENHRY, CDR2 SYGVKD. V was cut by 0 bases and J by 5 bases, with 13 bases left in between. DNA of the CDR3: TGTGCCATCAGTGAGTCCCCCCCAGGGCGGAATGAAAAACTGTTTTTT. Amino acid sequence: CAISESPPGRNEKLFF.

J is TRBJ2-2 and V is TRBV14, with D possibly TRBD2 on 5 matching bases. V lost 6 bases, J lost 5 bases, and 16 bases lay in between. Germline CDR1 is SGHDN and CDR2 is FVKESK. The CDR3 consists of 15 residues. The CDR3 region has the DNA TGTGCCAGCAGTCACATGAGGGAAGGAACCGGGGAGCTGTTTTTT. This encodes CASSHMREGTGELFF.

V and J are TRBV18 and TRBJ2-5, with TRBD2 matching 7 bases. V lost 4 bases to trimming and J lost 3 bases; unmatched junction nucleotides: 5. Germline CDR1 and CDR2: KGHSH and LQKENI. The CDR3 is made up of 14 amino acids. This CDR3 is CASSRGGLEETQYF. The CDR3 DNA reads TGTGCCAGCTCACGGGGAGGGCTGGAAGAGACCCAGTACTTC.

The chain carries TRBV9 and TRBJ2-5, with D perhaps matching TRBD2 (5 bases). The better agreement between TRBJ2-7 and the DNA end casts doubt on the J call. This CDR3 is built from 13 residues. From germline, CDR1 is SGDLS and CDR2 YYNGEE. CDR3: CASSPGLSYEQYF. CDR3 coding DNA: TGTGCCAGCAGCCCAGGACTGTCCTACGAGCAGTACTTC.

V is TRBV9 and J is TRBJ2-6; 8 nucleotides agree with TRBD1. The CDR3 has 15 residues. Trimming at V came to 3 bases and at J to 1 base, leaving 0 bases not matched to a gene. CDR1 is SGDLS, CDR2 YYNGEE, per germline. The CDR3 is CASSGTGSGANVLTF. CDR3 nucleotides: TGTGCCAGCAGCGGGACAGGGTCTGGGGCCAACGTCCTGACTTTC.

This chain's CDR3 is CASSMWSGQGTYEQYF. In nucleotides, the CDR3 is TGTGCCAGTAGTATGTGGTCGGGACAGGGGACCTACGAGCAGTACTTC. This sequence joins TRBV19 and TRBJ2-7; 10 positions match TRBD1. The CDR3 totals 16 residues. CDR1 and CDR2 (germline): LNHDA, SQIVND (reference sequence). J gave up 2 bases and V 3 bases, and 7 bases lay outside the gene matches.

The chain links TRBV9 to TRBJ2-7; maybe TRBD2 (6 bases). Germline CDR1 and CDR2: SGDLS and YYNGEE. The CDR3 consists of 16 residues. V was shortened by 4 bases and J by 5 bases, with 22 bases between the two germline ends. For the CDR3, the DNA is TGTGCCAGCAGCTCCCGGGCTTCACTAGCCGTGCACGAGCAGTACTTC. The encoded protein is CASSSRASLAVHEQYF.

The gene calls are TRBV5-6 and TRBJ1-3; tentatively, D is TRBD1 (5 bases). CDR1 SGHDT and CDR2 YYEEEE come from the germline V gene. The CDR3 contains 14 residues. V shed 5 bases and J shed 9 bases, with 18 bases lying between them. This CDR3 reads CASSSSRVLSTIYF. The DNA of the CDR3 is TGTGCCAGCAGTTCGAGCAGGGTACTTAGCACCATATATTTT.

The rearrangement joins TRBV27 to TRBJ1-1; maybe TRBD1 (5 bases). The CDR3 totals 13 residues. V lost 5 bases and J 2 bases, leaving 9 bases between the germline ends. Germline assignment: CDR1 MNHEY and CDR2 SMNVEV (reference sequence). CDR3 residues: CASSPTDNTEAFF. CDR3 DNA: TGTGCCAGCAGTCCGACAGACAACACTGAAGCTTTCTTT.

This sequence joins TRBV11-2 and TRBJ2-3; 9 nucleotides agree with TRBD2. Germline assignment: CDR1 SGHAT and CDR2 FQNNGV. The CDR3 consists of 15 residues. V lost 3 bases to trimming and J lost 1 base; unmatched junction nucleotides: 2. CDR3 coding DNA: TGTGCCAGCAGCTTCATAGCGGGGGGCACAGATACGCAGTATTTT. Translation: CASSFIAGGTDTQYF.

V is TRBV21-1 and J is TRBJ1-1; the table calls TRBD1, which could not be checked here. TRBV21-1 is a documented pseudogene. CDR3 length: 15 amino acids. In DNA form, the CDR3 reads TGTGCCAGCAGCCACAGGGGGCTTGGGAACACTGAAGCTTTCTTT. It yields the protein CASSHRGLGNTEAFF.

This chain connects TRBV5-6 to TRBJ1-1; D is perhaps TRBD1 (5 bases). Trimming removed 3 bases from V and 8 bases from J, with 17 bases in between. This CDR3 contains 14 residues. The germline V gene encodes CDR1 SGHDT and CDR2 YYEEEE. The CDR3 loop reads CASSWDRTREEAFF. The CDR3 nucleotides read TGTGCCAGCAGCTGGGATAGGACAAGAGAAGAAGCTTTCTTT.

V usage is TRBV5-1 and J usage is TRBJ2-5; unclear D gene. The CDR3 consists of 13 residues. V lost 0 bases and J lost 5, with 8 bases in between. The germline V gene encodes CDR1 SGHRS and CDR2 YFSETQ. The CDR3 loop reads CASSLEQLETQYF. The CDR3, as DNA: TGCGCCAGCAGCTTGGAACAGTTGGAGACCCAGTACTTC.

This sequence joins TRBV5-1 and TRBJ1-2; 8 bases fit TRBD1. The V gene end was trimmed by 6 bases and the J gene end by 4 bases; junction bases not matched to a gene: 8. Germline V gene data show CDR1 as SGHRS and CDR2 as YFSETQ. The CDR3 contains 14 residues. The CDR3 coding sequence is TGCGCCAGCAAACAGGGGGGTCAGGGCTATGGCTACACCTTC. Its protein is CASKQGGQGYGYTF.

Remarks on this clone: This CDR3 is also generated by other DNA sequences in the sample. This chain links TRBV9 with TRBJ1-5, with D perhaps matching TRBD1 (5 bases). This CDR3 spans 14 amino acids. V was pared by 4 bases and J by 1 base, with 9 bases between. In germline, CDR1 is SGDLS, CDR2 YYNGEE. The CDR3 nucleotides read TGTGCCAGCAGCAGGGGTGTCAGCAATCAGCCCCAGCATTTT. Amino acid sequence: CASSRGVSNQPQHF.

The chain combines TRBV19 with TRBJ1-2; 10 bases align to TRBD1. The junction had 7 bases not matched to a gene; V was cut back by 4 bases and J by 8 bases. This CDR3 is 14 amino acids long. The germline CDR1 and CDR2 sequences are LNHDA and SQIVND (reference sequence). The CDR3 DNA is TGTGCCAGTAGTACCCCGGGACAGGGGAGCGGCTACACCTTC. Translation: CASSTPGQGSGYTF. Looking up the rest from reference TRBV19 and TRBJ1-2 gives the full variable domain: DGGITQSPKYLFRKEGQNVTLSCEQNLNHDAMYWYRQDPGQGLRLIYYSQIVNDFQKGDIAEGYSVSREKKESFPLTVTSAQKNPTAFYLCASSTPGQGSGYTFGSGTRLTVV.

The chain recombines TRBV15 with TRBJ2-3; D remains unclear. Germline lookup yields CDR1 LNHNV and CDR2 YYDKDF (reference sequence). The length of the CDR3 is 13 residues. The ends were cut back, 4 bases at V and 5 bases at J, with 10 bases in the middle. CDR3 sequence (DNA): TGTGCCACCAGCACGCCGAGTGGAGATACGCAGTATTTT. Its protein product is CATSTPSGDTQYF. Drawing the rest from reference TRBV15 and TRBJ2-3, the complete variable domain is DAMVIQNPRYQVTQFGKPVTLSCSQTLNHNVMYWYQQKSSQAPKLLFHYYDKDFNNEADTPDNFQSRRPNTSFCFLDIRSPGLGDTAMYLCATSTPSGDTQYFGPGTRLTVL.

The CDR3 coding sequence is TGTGCCAGCAGTTACGAAACGGGAGCGGATCAAGAGACCCAGTACTTC. Translating it yields CASSYETGADQETQYF. The V call is TRBV6-5, the J call TRBJ2-5, with D maybe TRBD2 (6 bases). Trimming cost V 2 bases and J 2 bases, with 15 bases left between them. CDR1 MNHEY and CDR2 SVGAGI come from the germline V gene. The CDR3 runs 16 residues.

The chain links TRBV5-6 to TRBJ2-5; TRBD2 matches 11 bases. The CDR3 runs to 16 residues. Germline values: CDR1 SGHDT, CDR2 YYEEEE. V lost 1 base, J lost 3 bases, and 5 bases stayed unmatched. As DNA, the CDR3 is TGTGCCAGCAGCTTGTTAGGGACTAGCGGAAAAGAGACCCAGTACTTC. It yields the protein CASSLLGTSGKETQYF.

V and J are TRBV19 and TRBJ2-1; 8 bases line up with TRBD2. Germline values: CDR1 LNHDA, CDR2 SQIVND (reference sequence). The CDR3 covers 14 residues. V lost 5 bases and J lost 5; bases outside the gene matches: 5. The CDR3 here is CASSRGGYNNEQFF. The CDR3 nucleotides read TGTGCCAGTAGTCGGGGGGGCTACAACAATGAGCAGTTCTTC.

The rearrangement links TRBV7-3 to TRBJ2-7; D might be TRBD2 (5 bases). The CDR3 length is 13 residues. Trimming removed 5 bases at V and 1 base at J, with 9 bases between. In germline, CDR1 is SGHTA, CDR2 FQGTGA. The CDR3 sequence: CASSQRGSYEQYF. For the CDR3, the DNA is TGTGCCAGCAGCCAACGGGGTTCCTACGAGCAGTACTTC.

CDR3 nucleotide sequence: TGTGCCAGCAGCGCCCGCGCGACAGTATCTAATGAAAAACTGTTTTTT. It is translated as CASSARATVSNEKLFF. This chain uses TRBV9 with TRBJ1-4; a weak D match, TRBD1 (5 bases). Germline CDR1 reads SGDLS; CDR2 reads YYNGEE. Trimming took off 3 bases at V and 3 bases at J, with 15 bases between the two ends. The CDR3 sequence is 16 residues long.

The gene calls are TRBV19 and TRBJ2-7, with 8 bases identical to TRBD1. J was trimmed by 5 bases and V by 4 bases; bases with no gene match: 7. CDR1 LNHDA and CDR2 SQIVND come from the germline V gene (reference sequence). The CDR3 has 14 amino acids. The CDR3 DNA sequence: TGTGCCAGTAGTACAAGGACAGGGCAGGACGAGCAGTACTTC. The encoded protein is CASSTRTGQDEQYF.

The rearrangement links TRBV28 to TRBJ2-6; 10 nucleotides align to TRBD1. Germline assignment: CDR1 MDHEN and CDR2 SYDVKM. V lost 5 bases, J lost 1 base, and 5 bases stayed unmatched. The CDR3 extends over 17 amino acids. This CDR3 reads CASSPGQGLSGANVLTF. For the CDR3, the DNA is TGTGCCAGCAGTCCGGGACAGGGGCTTTCTGGGGCCAACGTCCTGACTTTC.

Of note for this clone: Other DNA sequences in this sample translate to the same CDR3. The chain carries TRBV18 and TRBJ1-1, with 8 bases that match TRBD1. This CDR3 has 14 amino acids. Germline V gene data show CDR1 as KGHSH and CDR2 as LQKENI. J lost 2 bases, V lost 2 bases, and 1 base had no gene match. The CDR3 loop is CASSPGQGNTEAFF. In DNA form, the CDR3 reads TGTGCCAGCTCACCAGGACAGGGCAACACTGAAGCTTTCTTT.

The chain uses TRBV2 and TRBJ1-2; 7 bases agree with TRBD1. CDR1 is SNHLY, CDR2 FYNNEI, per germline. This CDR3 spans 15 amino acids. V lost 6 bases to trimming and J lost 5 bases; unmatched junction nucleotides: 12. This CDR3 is CASSIAQGPRYGYTF. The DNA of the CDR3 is TGTGCCAGCAGCATAGCACAGGGGCCACGGTATGGCTACACCTTC.

This chain's CDR3 is CASSPPGLAGYNEQFF. CDR3 sequence (DNA): TGTGCCAGCTCACCTCCAGGACTAGCGGGGTACAATGAGCAGTTCTTC. This rearrangement joins TRBV18 to TRBJ2-1; 12 nucleotides line up with TRBD2. The V gene's germline CDR1 is KGHSH and CDR2 LQKENI. Unmatched junction bases numbered 4, after V lost 3 bases and J lost 4 bases. The CDR3 runs to 16 residues.